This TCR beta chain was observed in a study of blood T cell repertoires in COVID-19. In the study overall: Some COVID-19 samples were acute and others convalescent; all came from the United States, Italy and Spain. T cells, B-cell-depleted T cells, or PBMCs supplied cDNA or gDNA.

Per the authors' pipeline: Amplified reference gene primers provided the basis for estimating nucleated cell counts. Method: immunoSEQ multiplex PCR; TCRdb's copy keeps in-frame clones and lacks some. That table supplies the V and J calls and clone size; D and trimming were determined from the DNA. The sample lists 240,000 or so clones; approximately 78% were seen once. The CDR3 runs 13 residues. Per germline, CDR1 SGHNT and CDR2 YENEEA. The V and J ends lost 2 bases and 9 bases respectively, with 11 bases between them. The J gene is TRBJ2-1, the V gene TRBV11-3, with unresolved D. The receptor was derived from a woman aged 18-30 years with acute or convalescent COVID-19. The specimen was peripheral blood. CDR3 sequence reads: CASSLFRRAEQFF. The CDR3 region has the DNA TGTGCCAGCAGCTTATTTCGGAGAGCTGAGCAGTTCTTC.